Following are 26 T cell receptor beta chains from one sample sequenced in a study of T cells in Graves' hyperthyroidism and ophthalmopathy. It was RNA transcripts that yielded the amplified TCR beta CDR3 regions. A set of HTBI primers served as the primers for a first-round RT-PCR of the TCR CDR3. TCRdb re-called the multiplex PCR reads with MiXCR, one entry per CDR3 protein. The repertoire holds under 700,000 distinct CDR3 sequences, with roughly 46% as singletons. Sequenced input: peripheral blood or thyroid tissue (not recorded which). These receptor sequences come from a woman between 18 and 29 years old with Graves' hyperthyroidism.

This chain connects TRBV20-1 to TRBJ2-5; 13 bases agree with TRBD2. The germline V gene has CDR1 DFQATT and CDR2 SNEGSKA (reference sequence). V was pared by 1 base and J by 5 bases, with 7 bases of the junction left unmatched. This CDR3 is 16 amino acids long. The CDR3 protein is CSARVPLAGGPETQYF. CDR3 in DNA: TGCAGTGCTAGAGTTCCACTAGCGGGAGGGCCGGAGACCCAGTACTTC.

This clonotype was seen repeatedly, ten times or more. The chain carries TRBV20-1 and TRBJ1-2; D ambiguous. CDR1 is DFQATT, CDR2 SNEGSKA, per germline (reference sequence). The CDR3 totals 11 residues. The V end was cut by 6 bases, the J end by 3 bases, with 8 bases between. The chain's CDR3 is CSAGSDYGYTF. DNA for the CDR3: TGCAGTGCCGGCAGCGACTATGGCTACACCTTC.

This clonotype was counted a few times. The chain is built from TRBV25-1 and TRBJ1-2, with 8 bases fitting TRBD1. The CDR3 runs to 15 residues. V shed 5 bases and J 2 bases; nucleotides not matched to a gene: 7. In germline, CDR1 is MGHDK, CDR2 SYGVNS. CDR3 residues: CASSTSGGGNYGYTF. CDR3 in DNA: TGTGCCAGCAGTACCTCAGGGGGCGGGAACTATGGCTACACCTTC.

This clonotype showed up just a few times. The chain combines TRBV6-6 with TRBJ2-7, with 11 bases fitting TRBD1. Trimming removed 6 bases from V and 1 base from J; junction bases left unmatched: 5. The CDR3 totals 15 residues. Germline values: CDR1 MNHNY, CDR2 SVGAGI (reference sequence). The CDR3 DNA is TGTGCCAGCAGAACCGGGACAGGGGGGTCCTACGAGCAGTACTTC. Amino acid sequence: CASRTGTGGSYEQYF.

This chain links TRBV10-3 with TRBJ1-5; D unclear. Germline CDR1 is ENHRY and CDR2 is SYGVKD. Between the trimmed V and J ends, which lost 4 bases and 11 bases, there was a span of 6 bases. There are 10 residues in the CDR3. The CDR3 reads CAISAGTQHF. The CDR3 DNA reads TGTGCCATCAGTGCCGGGACCCAGCATTTT.

V and J are TRBV12-3 or TRBV12-4 and TRBJ1-5; the D is unclear. The ends were cut back, 6 bases at V and 7 bases at J, with 16 bases in the middle. This CDR3 contains 14 residues. CDR3 protein: CASSILGGGQPQHF. In DNA form, the CDR3 reads TGTGCCAGCAGCATCCTCGGAGGAGGACAGCCCCAGCATTTT.

In the case of this clonotype: This may arise from a read error, as a much more abundant clone is one base away. The chain combines TRBV25-1 with TRBJ1-2; D not certain. Trimming removed 3 bases at V and 2 bases at J, with 10 bases between. CDR1 is MGHDK, CDR2 SYGVNS, per germline. The CDR3 runs to 14 residues. Written as DNA, the CDR3 is TGTGCCAGCAGTGATTCAGACCAAAACTATGGCTACACCTTC. Its protein is CASSDSDQNYGYTF.

The genes are TRBV5-1 and TRBJ2-5, with D possibly matching TRBD2 (6 bases). Looked up from germline, CDR1 is SGHRS and CDR2 is YFSETQ. Trimming cost V 4 bases and J 5 bases, with 18 bases left between them. This CDR3 is built from 15 residues. The CDR3 DNA reads as TGCGCCAGCAGCCCCTCGGGACTCCTGGCGGAGACCCAGTACTTC. Protein: CASSPSGLLAETQYF.

The chain combines TRBV7-9 with TRBJ1-1, with D uncertain. In germline, CDR1 is SEHNR, CDR2 FQNEAQ (reference sequence). V lost 5 bases and J 11 bases, leaving 18 bases between the germline ends. The CDR3 is made up of 13 amino acids. CDR3 DNA: TGTGCCAGCAGCGCCAGGACCGGGTATGAGGCTTTCTTT. Translation gives CASSARTGYEAFF.

V gene TRBV7-8 combines with J gene TRBJ2-7; D is unclear. V lost 5 bases to trimming and J lost 5 bases, with 10 bases between them. This CDR3 is built from 12 residues. Germline CDR1 is SGHVS and CDR2 is FQNEAQ. CDR3 region: CASSPIRDEQYF. The CDR3 DNA sequence: TGTGCCAGCAGCCCTATCCGGGACGAGCAGTACTTC.

This clonotype was recorded many times. V and J are TRBV10-3 and TRBJ1-3; D is undetermined. The V end was cut by 6 bases, the J end by 4 bases, with 7 bases between. Germline V gene sequence: CDR1 ENHRY, CDR2 SYGVKD. The CDR3 is made up of 12 amino acids. The CDR3 DNA reads as TGTGCCATCAGCCCCCCCGGAAACACCATATATTTT. Its protein is CAISPPGNTIYF.

This clonotype was counted between two and nine times. The chain combines TRBV5-1 with TRBJ1-5; D is uncertain. V was pared by 2 bases and J by 7 bases, with 10 bases between. Germline V CDR1 and CDR2: SGHRS, YFSETQ. This CDR3 contains 13 residues. The CDR3 DNA sequence: TGCGCCAGCAGCTTTGGGTACGGGCAGCCCCAGCATTTT. This translates into CASSFGYGQPQHF.

The V gene is TRBV7-9, the J gene TRBJ1-1, with D uncertain. This CDR3 comprises 12 residues. CDR1 is SEHNR, CDR2 FQNEAQ, per germline (reference sequence). V dropped 2 bases and J dropped 6 bases, with 7 bases sitting between them. The CDR3 loop is CASSLRRAEAFF. The DNA of the CDR3 is TGTGCCAGCAGCTTACGTCGGGCTGAAGCTTTCTTT.

CDR3 protein: CASSLSSGTGRSPLHF. CDR3 bases: TGTGCCAGCAGCTTGTCCTCCGGGACAGGGCGTTCACCCCTCCACTTT. The V and J genes are TRBV7-2 and TRBJ1-6; 9 bases are shared with TRBD1. CDR3 length: 16 residues. Germline V gene sequence: CDR1 SGHTA, CDR2 FQGNSA. Trimming took 3 bases from V and 9 from J; bases not matched to a gene: 9. The full variable domain, completed using reference TRBV7-2 and TRBJ1-6, is GAGVSQSPSNKVTEKGKDVELRCDPISGHTALYWYRQSLGQGLEFLIYFQGNSAPDKSGLPSDRFSAERTGGSVSTLTIQRTQQEDSAVYLCASSLSSGTGRSPLHFGNGTRLTVT.

The CDR3 reads CSVRTGGGGTEAFF. The CDR3 bases are TGCAGCGTCAGGACAGGGGGTGGTGGCACTGAAGCTTTCTTT. The gene calls are TRBV29-1 and TRBJ1-1; 10 bases are shared with TRBD1. The CDR3 is 14 residues long. Germline CDR1 reads SQVTM; CDR2 reads ANQGSEA. Losses at the gene ends were 6 bases for V and 4 bases for J; bases not matched to a gene: 8. Filled out from reference TRBV29-1 and TRBJ1-1, the complete variable domain reads SAVISQKPSRDICQRGTSLTIQCQVDSQVTMMFWYRQQPGQSLTLIATANQGSEATYESGFVIDKFPISRPNLTFSTLTVSNMSPEDSSIYLCSVRTGGGGTEAFFGQGTRLTVV.

J is TRBJ2-7 and V is TRBV25-1; D may be TRBD2 (5 bases). There are 14 residues in the CDR3. From germline, CDR1 is MGHDK and CDR2 SYGVNS. Trimming took 3 bases from V and 5 from J, leaving 14 bases between them. The CDR3 coding sequence is TGTGCCAGCAGTGATCTTACGGGATACAACGAGCAGTACTTC. Its translation: CASSDLTGYNEQYF.

This clonotype has more than one count but fewer than ten. This may stem from a read error, because a much larger clone lies one nucleotide away. The V call is TRBV2, the J call TRBJ2-2; D is unresolved. The V end lost 5 bases, the J end lost 7 bases, and 8 bases lay between the germline ends. Germline CDR1 reads SNHLY; CDR2 reads FYNNEI. The CDR3 consists of 12 residues. The CDR3 here is CASSYSIGELFF. The CDR3 DNA is TGTGCCAGCAGTTACTCGATCGGGGAGCTGTTTTTT. The full variable domain, rest sourced from reference TRBV2 and TRBJ2-2, is EPEVTQTPSHQVTQMGQEVILRCVPISNHLYFYWYRQILGQKVEFLVSFYNNEISEKSEIFDDQFSVERPDGSNFTLKIRSTKLEDSAMYFCASSYSIGELFFGEGSRLTVL.

In the case of this clonotype: Germline is not matched at one junction end, which may reflect a read error. The genes are TRBV7-2 and TRBJ2-5, with TRBD2 matching 8 bases. There are 18 residues in the CDR3. Germline V gene sequence: CDR1 SGHTA, CDR2 FQGNSA. The DNA of the CDR3 is TGCGCCAGCAGCCAAGGCGGGTTAGCGGGAATTCTGCAATGGACCCAGTACTTC. Protein product: CASSQGGLAGILQWTQYF. The complete variable domain, with remaining parts taken from reference TRBV7-2 and TRBJ2-5, reads GAGVSQSPSNKVTEKGKDVELRCDPISGHTALYWYRQSLGQGLEFLIYFQGNSAPDKSGLPSDRFSAERTGGSVSTLTIQRTQQEDSAVYLCASSQGGLAGILQWTQYFGPGTRLLVL.

The V gene is TRBV7-6, the J gene TRBJ2-7, with D perhaps matching TRBD1 (5 bases). CDR1 is SGHVS and CDR2 is FNYEAQ in the germline V gene. This CDR3 is 12 amino acids long. CDR3 coding DNA: TGTGCTAGGATCAGGGTCAAGGACGAGCAGTACTTC. Translating gives CARIRVKDEQYF. Combining the CDR3 with reference TRBV7-6 and TRBJ2-7 gives the whole variable domain GAGVSQSPRYKVTKRGQDVALRCDPISGHVSLYWYRQALGQGPEFLTYFNYEAQQDKSGLPNDRFSAERPEGSISTLTIQRTEQRDSAMYRCARIRVKDEQYFGPGTRLTVT.

The J gene is TRBJ2-1, the V gene TRBV7-2; tentatively, D is TRBD2 (5 bases). CDR3 length: 13 amino acids. Germline CDR1 is SGHTA and CDR2 is FQGNSA. The V gene lost 0 bases and the J gene lost 9 bases, with 9 bases spanning the gap. Written as DNA, the CDR3 is TGTGCCAGCAGCTTAGCGGGAGATAGTGAGCAGTTCTTC. This encodes CASSLAGDSEQFF.

Only a few counts were recorded for this clonotype. This rearrangement joins TRBV9 to TRBJ1-3, with 8 nucleotides matching TRBD1. This CDR3 comprises 14 residues. V lost 5 bases, J lost 2 bases, and 3 bases stayed unmatched. Germline V CDR1 and CDR2: SGDLS, YYNGEE. The CDR3 nucleotides read TGTGCCAGCAGACCGACAGGGGCTGGAAACACCATATATTTT. It specifies CASRPTGAGNTIYF.

The rearrangement joins TRBV29-1 to TRBJ2-5; D ambiguous. Trimming removed 7 bases from V and 5 bases from J, with 11 bases in between. The CDR3 consists of 11 residues. The germline V gene encodes CDR1 SQVTM and CDR2 ANQGSEA. The CDR3 DNA is TGCAGCGGTCAAGTGGCGGAGACCCAGTACTTC. Protein product: CSGQVAETQYF.

The chain links TRBV7-3 to TRBJ1-5; TRBD1 aligns across 11 bases. The CDR3 extends over 16 amino acids. Trimming took 5 bases from V and 6 from J; bases not matched to a gene: 9. The germline CDR1 and CDR2 sequences are SGHTA and FQGTGA. The CDR3 here is CASSPGTGGGGQPQHF. In DNA, the CDR3 is TGTGCCAGCAGCCCCGGGACAGGGGGTGGCGGTCAGCCCCAGCATTTT.

In DNA, the CDR3 is TGTGCCAGCTTGGCCGGTGGTAAGGGCCACTATGGCTACACCTTC. Encoded protein: CASLAGGKGHYGYTF. The chain recombines TRBV25-1 with TRBJ1-2; D is undetermined. The CDR3 spans 15 residues. Germline V gene data show CDR1 as MGHDK and CDR2 as SYGVNS. Trimming took off 8 bases at V and 3 bases at J, with 19 bases between the two ends.

This clonotype was seen only a few times. CDR3 loop: CASSYGSAGGYTF. In DNA form, the CDR3 reads TGTGCCAGCAGCTACGGGTCCGCGGGTGGCTACACCTTC. This chain links TRBV24-1 with TRBJ1-2, with D uncertain. Germline values: CDR1 KGHDR, CDR2 SFDVKD. Trimming shortened V by 11 bases and J by 7 bases, and 19 bases separated the two germline ends. This CDR3 is 13 amino acids long.

In the case of this clonotype: Mismatch with germline at one junction end may stem from a read error. This chain uses TRBV14 with TRBJ1-3; 9 positions match TRBD1. The CDR3 extends over 11 amino acids. CDR1 is SGHDN and CDR2 is FVKESK in the germline V gene. In DNA, the CDR3 is TGTGCCAGCAGCCGAACTACCGGGACAGGGTTT. Protein: CASSRTTGTGF.